The 28 T cell receptor beta chains reported below all come from one sample, sequenced in a study of blood T cell repertoires in COVID-19. Method: immunoSEQ multiplex PCR; TCRdb's copy keeps in-frame clones and lacks some. The table has approximately 90,000 clones, about nine tenths seen once; the top ten hold approximately 0.5%. Sequencing input: peripheral blood. The receptors come from a man in his 60s with acute or convalescent COVID-19.

This clone was seen just once. This CDR3 is CASSEGTGRSYEQYF. DNA for the CDR3: TGTGCCAGCAGTGAAGGTACAGGGCGGTCCTACGAGCAGTACTTC. The rearrangement uses TRBV6-1 and TRBJ2-7; D is perhaps TRBD1 (6 bases). V was shortened by 1 base and J by 1 base, with 11 bases between the two germline ends. Germline V gives CDR1 MNHNS, CDR2 SASEGT. The CDR3 loop spans 15 amino acids.

The CDR3 reads CSARQGRVNTEAFF. DNA for the CDR3: TGCAGCGCCCGTCAGGGGCGAGTTAACACTGAAGCTTTCTTT. The chain couples TRBV29-1 to TRBJ1-1, with D perhaps TRBD1 (6 bases). The V gene lost 7 bases and the J gene lost 2 bases, with 17 bases spanning the gap. The CDR3 totals 14 residues. CDR1 SQVTM and CDR2 ANQGSEA come from the germline V gene.

The chain carries TRBV7-9 and TRBJ1-3; perhaps TRBD1 as D (5 bases). Deletions cut 6 bases from V and 4 bases from J, with 16 bases between. Germline V gives CDR1 SEHNR, CDR2 FQNEAQ (reference sequence). The CDR3 loop spans 15 amino acids. The CDR3 region is CASSPWGDAGNTIYF. In DNA, the CDR3 is TGTGCCAGCAGTCCCTGGGGGGATGCAGGAAACACCATATATTTT. The complete variable domain, with remaining parts taken from reference TRBV7-9 and TRBJ1-3, reads DTGVSQNPRHKITKRGQNVTFRCDPISEHNRLYWYRQTLGQGPEFLTYFQNEAQLEKSRLLSDRFSAERPKGSFSTLEIQRTEQGDSAMYLCASSPWGDAGNTIYFGEGSWLTVV.

The CDR3 nucleotides read TGCGCCAGCAGACCGACTAGCGGAAGCTACAATGAGCAGTTCTTC. This encodes CASRPTSGSYNEQFF. The gene calls are TRBV5-1 and TRBJ2-1; 9 nucleotides agree with TRBD2. The CDR3 has 15 amino acids. Germline assignment: CDR1 SGHRS and CDR2 YFSETQ. V lost 5 bases and J lost 3; bases outside the gene matches: 6.

The chain couples TRBV5-1 to TRBJ2-1, with 12 nucleotides matching TRBD2. Germline assignment: CDR1 SGHRS and CDR2 YFSETQ. This CDR3 region has 16 residues. After removal of 1 base from V and 3 bases from J, the junction contained 2 bases not matched to a gene. CDR3 loop: CASSLTTSGSYNEQFF. The DNA of the CDR3 is TGCGCCAGCAGCTTGACGACTAGCGGGAGCTACAATGAGCAGTTCTTC.

V usage is TRBV4-1 and J usage is TRBJ2-7, with TRBD2 matching 10 bases. This CDR3 spans 18 amino acids. V lost 3 bases and J lost 0; bases outside the gene matches: 11. The V gene's germline CDR1 is MGHRA and CDR2 YSYEKL. The CDR3 reads CASSQVLAGVTTSYEQYF. The CDR3 region has the DNA TGCGCCAGCAGCCAGGTCCTAGCGGGAGTAACGACCTCCTACGAGCAGTACTTC.

The count of this clone is one. This chain links TRBV6-5 with TRBJ1-2, with D possibly matching TRBD1 (5 bases). Trimming took off 0 bases at V and 8 bases at J, with 16 bases between the two ends. There are 15 residues in the CDR3. The germline V gene has CDR1 MNHEY and CDR2 SVGAGI. CDR3 sequence reads: CASSYSTQGLGGYTF. The DNA of the CDR3 is TGTGCCAGCAGTTACTCGACCCAGGGCCTTGGGGGCTACACCTTC.

In its sample, this clone was seen a few times. V is TRBV12-3 or TRBV12-4 and J is TRBJ1-5, with a possible D match to TRBD1 (6 bases). V was clipped by 6 bases and J by 3 bases, with 9 bases between them. CDR3 length equals 13 residues. The DNA of the CDR3 is TGTGCCAGCAGCAACAGGGACAATCAGCCCCAGCATTTT. It encodes CASSNRDNQPQHF.

This clone was seen just once. The chain has TRBV6-6 and TRBJ2-3; D unresolved. V was trimmed by 2 bases and J by 3 bases, leaving 12 bases between them. The CDR3 has 15 amino acids. The germline gives CDR1 MNHNY, CDR2 SVGAGI (reference sequence). This CDR3 reads CASSYPSRKTDTQYF. The CDR3 bases are TGTGCCAGCAGTTACCCATCCAGGAAAACAGATACGCAGTATTTT.

The genes are TRBV12-3 or TRBV12-4 and TRBJ2-2; a possible D gene is TRBD1 (6 bases). Trimming shortened V by 8 bases and J by 3 bases, and 10 bases separated the two germline ends. The CDR3 extends over 13 amino acids. DNA for the CDR3: TGTGCCAGCCACGACAGGTACACCGGGGAGCTGTTTTTT. Translating gives CASHDRYTGELFF.

V gene TRBV3-1 (or the pseudogene TRBV3-2) combines with J gene TRBJ1-6; D remains unclear. From germline, CDR1 is LGHDT and CDR2 YNNKEL (reference sequence). This CDR3 comprises 16 residues. With 4 bases removed from V and 8 bases from J, the gap between germline ends came to 18 bases. CDR3 loop: CASSLTEGGWDSPLHF. The CDR3 nucleotides are TGTGCCAGCAGCCTCACCGAGGGAGGGTGGGATTCACCCCTCCACTTT.

The CDR3 here is CATSGVSSNQPQHF. Written as DNA, the CDR3 is TGTGCCACCAGTGGAGTTTCTAGCAATCAGCCCCAGCATTTT. The J gene is TRBJ1-5, the V gene TRBV24-1, with no clear D. The germline V and J ends were trimmed by 5 bases and 0 bases, with 7 bases remaining between them. The CDR3 length is 14 residues. Germline V gene lookup returns CDR1 KGHDR and CDR2 SFDVKD.

CDR3 in DNA: TGTGCCAGCAGTTTCGGGGGTTACAGCTCCTACGAGCAGTACTTC. Translation: CASSFGGYSSYEQYF. The genes are TRBV27 and TRBJ2-7; tentative D call: TRBD2 (6 bases). Germline-derived CDR1 and CDR2 are MNHEY and SMNVEV (reference sequence). The germline V and J ends were trimmed by 3 bases and 0 bases, with 12 bases remaining between them. There are 15 residues in the CDR3.

V gene TRBV12-3 or TRBV12-4 combines with J gene TRBJ1-2; D uncertain. The CDR3 length is 12 residues. Trimming removed 7 bases at V and 4 bases at J, with 10 bases between. The CDR3 bases are TGTGCCAGCACCTTTAACGGCTATGGCTACACCTTC. This sequence encodes CASTFNGYGYTF.

The rearrangement uses TRBV6-4 and TRBJ2-3, with 10 bases that match TRBD2. V trimming: 0 bases; J trimming: 4 bases; junction bases outside the gene matches: 4. CDR1 and CDR2 from the germline V gene are MRHNA and SNTAGT. This CDR3 is built from 16 residues. The CDR3 protein is CASSDSWTSGSDTQYF. The CDR3 DNA reads TGTGCCAGCAGTGACTCTTGGACTAGCGGCTCAGATACGCAGTATTTT.

The chain uses TRBV5-5 and TRBJ1-4; no definite D call. CDR1 is SGHKS, CDR2 YYEKEE, per germline (reference sequence). Trimming took 3 bases from V and 5 from J, leaving 11 bases between them. The CDR3 has 14 residues. CDR3 protein: CASSSLVYNEKLFF. The CDR3 DNA sequence: TGTGCCAGCAGCTCGTTAGTGTACAATGAAAAACTGTTTTTT.

This chain links TRBV6-4 with TRBJ1-6, with 7 bases matching TRBD1. The trim removed 6 bases at V and 7 bases at J, leaving 9 bases unmatched. This CDR3 is built from 15 residues. Per germline, CDR1 MRHNA and CDR2 SNTAGT. The CDR3 region has the DNA TGTGCCAGCAGCTTTGAGACAGGGTCCAATTCACCCCTCCACTTT. It translates to CASSFETGSNSPLHF.

This clone was observed a few times. The CDR3 DNA sequence: TGTGCCTGGAGGATTACAGGGGCCTCTGGAAACACCATATATTTT. It is translated as CAWRITGASGNTIYF. V and J are TRBV30 and TRBJ1-3, with 7 bases identical to TRBD1. Losses at the gene ends were 3 bases for V and 0 bases for J; bases not matched to a gene: 5. The CDR3 consists of 15 residues. Germline lookup yields CDR1 GTSNPN and CDR2 SVGIG (reference sequence).

The chain combines TRBV18 with TRBJ2-6; D gene ambiguous. The germline V gene has CDR1 KGHSH and CDR2 LQKENI. This CDR3 is built from 14 residues. Trimming left V 6 bases short and J 0 bases short, with 6 bases between. Here the CDR3 DNA reads TGTGCCAGCTCCGAGAGCTCTGGGGCCAACGTCCTGACTTTC. Translated: CASSESSGANVLTF.

This chain links TRBV11-3 with TRBJ2-1; 9 nucleotides match TRBD2. The germline CDR1 and CDR2 sequences are SGHNT and YENEEA. Trimming cost V 2 bases and J 6 bases; bases outside gene matches: 5. The CDR3 runs to 15 residues. The CDR3 coding sequence is TGTGCCAGCAGCTTAAGGCGGGGGGGGTTCAATGAGCAGTTCTTC. Its protein product is CASSLRRGGFNEQFF.

This clone was seen a single time. This rearrangement joins TRBV6-1 to TRBJ1-6; tentative D call: TRBD1 (5 bases). Trimming stripped 3 bases from V and 11 bases from J, with 11 bases between. The CDR3 length is 13 residues. CDR1 MNHNS and CDR2 SASEGT come from the germline V gene. In DNA, the CDR3 is TGTGCCAGCAGTGATCGCCCCAGGGCACCCCTCCACTTT. This codes for CASSDRPRAPLHF.

Regarding this clone: Other DNA sequences from this sample encode an identical CDR3 as well. This chain links TRBV7-9 with TRBJ2-3; D is perhaps TRBD2 (5 bases). The V gene's germline CDR1 is SEHNR and CDR2 FQNEAQ (reference sequence). Trimming stripped 1 base from V and 2 bases from J, with 10 bases between. The CDR3 sequence is 15 residues long. The CDR3 protein is CASSLDRGFTDTQYF. CDR3 DNA: TGTGCCAGCAGCTTAGATCGGGGATTCACAGATACGCAGTATTTT.

The chain links TRBV5-1 to TRBJ1-1, with 7 bases matching TRBD1. The CDR3 consists of 17 residues. Germline V gives CDR1 SGHRS, CDR2 YFSETQ. V trimming: 4 bases; J trimming: 3 bases; junction bases outside the gene matches: 15. The CDR3 bases are TGCGCCAGCAGCCTGGAGGGGGCGCTTGCCGGGGACACTGAAGCTTTCTTT. It specifies CASSLEGALAGDTEAFF.

CDR3 residues: CAISEWREGNEQYF. The CDR3 DNA is TGTGCCATCAGTGAGTGGCGGGAGGGGAACGAGCAGTACTTC. The chain combines TRBV10-3 with TRBJ2-7, with 9 bases lining up with TRBD2. The CDR3 spans 14 residues. Looked up from germline, CDR1 is ENHRY and CDR2 is SYGVKD. Trimming took 1 base from V and 5 from J; bases not matched to a gene: 3.

V and J are TRBV9 and TRBJ2-2; possibly TRBD1 for D (5 bases). Germline lookup yields CDR1 SGDLS and CDR2 YYNGEE. Trimming pared 0 bases from V and 0 bases from J, leaving 9 bases between. CDR3 length: 16 amino acids. The DNA of the CDR3 is TGTGCCAGCAGCGTAGGTCCGACAGCGAACACCGGGGAGCTGTTTTTT. Translating gives CASSVGPTANTGELFF.

The rearrangement uses TRBV12-3 or TRBV12-4 and TRBJ1-1, with TRBD1 matching over 8 bases. The V gene end was trimmed by 3 bases and the J gene end by 6 bases; junction bases not matched to a gene: 0. The CDR3 runs 12 residues. The CDR3 DNA reads as TGTGCCAGCAGTTTGACAGGGGCTGAAGCTTTCTTT. Protein: CASSLTGAEAFF.

The chain carries TRBV5-6 and TRBJ2-7, with 7 nucleotides matching TRBD1. Unmatched junction bases numbered 10, after V lost 4 bases and J lost 3 bases. This CDR3 spans 15 amino acids. Germline lookup yields CDR1 SGHDT and CDR2 YYEEEE. CDR3: CASSPKSTGNYEQYF. The CDR3 DNA reads TGTGCCAGCAGCCCCAAGTCGACAGGGAACTACGAGCAGTACTTC.

This clone was picked up one time. The chain recombines TRBV12-5 with TRBJ2-7; TRBD1 matches at 7 bases. V trimming: 0 bases; J trimming: 2 bases; junction bases outside the gene matches: 10. Per germline, CDR1 LGHNT and CDR2 FRNRAP. This CDR3 has 17 residues. CDR3 nucleotides: TGTGCTAGTGGTTTGGTAAGGGGACCGGGACAGCCCTACGAGCAGTACTTC. Encoded protein: CASGLVRGPGQPYEQYF.